This T cell receptor (beta chain) derives from a study of early T cells in non-severe SARS-CoV-2 infection. Study in general: The authors sequenced bulk RNA from unsorted whole blood, leaving chains unpaired. General study findings and limits: VDJdb matching, biased toward anti-spike CD8 responses, missed private and CD4 specificities.

Researchers attached unique molecular identifiers to individual cDNA molecules. TCRdb reprocessed the 5' RACE reads via MiXCR and lists one record per CDR3 protein. The table has tens of thousands of distinct CDR3 sequences, about 6.4% seen once. About this clonotype itself: Its specificity is unknown.

V dropped 2 bases and J dropped 1; count of bases not matched to a gene: 6. CDR1 and CDR2 from the germline V gene are SGDLS and YYNGEE. The CDR3 extends over 17 amino acids. Here the sequenced sample was whole blood, taken at baseline. This sequence joins TRBV9 and TRBJ2-3; 11 positions match TRBD2. This clonotype was obtained from an adult who was a healthcare worker with PCR-confirmed SARS-CoV-2 infection or an uninfected control (not recorded which). This CDR3 is CASSVFSGGGRTDTQYF. DNA of the CDR3: TGTGCCAGCAGCGTTTTTAGCGGGGGGGGACGCACAGATACGCAGTATTTT.